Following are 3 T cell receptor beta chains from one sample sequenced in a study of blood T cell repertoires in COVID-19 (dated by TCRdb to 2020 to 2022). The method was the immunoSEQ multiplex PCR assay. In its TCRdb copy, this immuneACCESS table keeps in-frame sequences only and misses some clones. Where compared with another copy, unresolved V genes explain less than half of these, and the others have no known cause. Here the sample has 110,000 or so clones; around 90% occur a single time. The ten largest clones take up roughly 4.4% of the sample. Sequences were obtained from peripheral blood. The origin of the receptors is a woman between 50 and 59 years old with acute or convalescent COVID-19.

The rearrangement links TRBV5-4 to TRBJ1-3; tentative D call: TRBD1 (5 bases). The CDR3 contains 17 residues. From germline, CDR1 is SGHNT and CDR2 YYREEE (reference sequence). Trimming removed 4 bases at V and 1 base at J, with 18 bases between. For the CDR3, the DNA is TGTGCCAGCAGCCCGAGGGGAGGGGAGCAGTCTGGAAACACCATATATTTT. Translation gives CASSPRGGEQSGNTIYF. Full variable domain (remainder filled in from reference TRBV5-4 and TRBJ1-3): ETGVTQSPTHLIKTRGQQVTLRCSSQSGHNTVSWYQQALGQGPQFIFQYYREEENGRGNFPPRFSGLQFPNYSSELNVNALELDDSALYLCASSPRGGEQSGNTIYFGEGSWLTVV.

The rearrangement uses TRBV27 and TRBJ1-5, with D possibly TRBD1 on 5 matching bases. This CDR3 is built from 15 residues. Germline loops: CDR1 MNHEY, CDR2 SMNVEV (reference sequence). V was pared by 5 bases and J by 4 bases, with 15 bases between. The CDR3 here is CASSPTARLNQPQHF. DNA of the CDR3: TGTGCCAGCAGTCCGACAGCCAGGTTAAATCAGCCCCAGCATTTT.

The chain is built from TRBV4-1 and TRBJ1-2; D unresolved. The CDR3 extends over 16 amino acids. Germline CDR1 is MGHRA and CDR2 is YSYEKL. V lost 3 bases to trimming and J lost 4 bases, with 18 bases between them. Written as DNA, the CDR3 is TGCGCCAGCAGCCAGGTACACAGCCTAATCCTCTATGGCTACACCTTC. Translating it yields CASSQVHSLILYGYTF.